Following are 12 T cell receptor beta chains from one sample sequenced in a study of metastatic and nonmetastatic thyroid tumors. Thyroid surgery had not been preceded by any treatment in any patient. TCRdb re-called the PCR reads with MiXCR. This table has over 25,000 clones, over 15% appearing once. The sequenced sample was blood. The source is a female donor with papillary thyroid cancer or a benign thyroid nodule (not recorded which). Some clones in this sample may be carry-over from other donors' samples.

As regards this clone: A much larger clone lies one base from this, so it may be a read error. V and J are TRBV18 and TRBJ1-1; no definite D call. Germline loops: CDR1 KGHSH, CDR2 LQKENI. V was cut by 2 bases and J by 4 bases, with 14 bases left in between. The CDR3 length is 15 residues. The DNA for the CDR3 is TGTGCCAGCTCACCATTCTCCGAGGAGGGCACTGAAGCTTTCTTT. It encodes CASSPFSEEGTEAFF.

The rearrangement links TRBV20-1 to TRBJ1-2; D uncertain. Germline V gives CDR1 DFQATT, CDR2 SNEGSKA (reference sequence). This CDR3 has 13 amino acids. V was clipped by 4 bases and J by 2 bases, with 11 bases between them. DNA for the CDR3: TGCAGTGCTACCCCGCGTAAGAACTATGGCTACACCTTC. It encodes CSATPRKNYGYTF.

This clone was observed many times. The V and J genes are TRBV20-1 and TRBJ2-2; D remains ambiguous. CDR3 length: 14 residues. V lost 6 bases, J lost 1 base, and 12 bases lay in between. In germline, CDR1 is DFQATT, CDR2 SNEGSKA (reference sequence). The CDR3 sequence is CSAPYARNTGELFF. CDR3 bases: TGCAGTGCCCCCTACGCGCGGAACACCGGGGAGCTGTTTTTT.

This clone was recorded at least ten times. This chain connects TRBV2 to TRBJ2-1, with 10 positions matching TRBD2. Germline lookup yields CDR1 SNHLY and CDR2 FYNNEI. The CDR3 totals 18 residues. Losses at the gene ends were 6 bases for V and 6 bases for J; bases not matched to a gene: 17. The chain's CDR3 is CASSLALAGVTMSNEQFF. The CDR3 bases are TGTGCCAGCAGCCTAGCCCTAGCGGGAGTAACTATGAGCAATGAGCAGTTCTTC.

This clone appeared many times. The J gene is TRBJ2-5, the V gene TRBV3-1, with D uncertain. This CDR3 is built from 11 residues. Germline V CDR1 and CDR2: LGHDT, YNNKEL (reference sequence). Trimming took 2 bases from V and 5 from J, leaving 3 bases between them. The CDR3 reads CASSQIETQYF. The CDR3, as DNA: TGTGCCAGCAGCCAAATTGAGACCCAGTACTTC.

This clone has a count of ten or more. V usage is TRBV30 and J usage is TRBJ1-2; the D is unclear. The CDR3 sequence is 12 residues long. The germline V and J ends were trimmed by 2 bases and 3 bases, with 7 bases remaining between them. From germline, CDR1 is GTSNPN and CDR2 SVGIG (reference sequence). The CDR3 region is CAWSNLYYGYTF. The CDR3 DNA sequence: TGTGCCTGGAGTAATTTATACTATGGCTACACCTTC. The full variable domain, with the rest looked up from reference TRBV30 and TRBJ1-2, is SQTIHQWPATLVQPVGSPLSLECTVEGTSNPNLYWYRQAAGRGLQLLFYSVGIGQISSEVPQNLSASRPQDRQFILSSKKLLLSDSGFYLCAWSNLYYGYTFGSGTRLTVV.

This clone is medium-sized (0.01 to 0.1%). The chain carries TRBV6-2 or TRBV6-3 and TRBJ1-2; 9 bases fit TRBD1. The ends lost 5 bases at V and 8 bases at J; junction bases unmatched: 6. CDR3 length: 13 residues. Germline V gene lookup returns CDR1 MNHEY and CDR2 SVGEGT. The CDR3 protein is CASSPTGGRGYTF. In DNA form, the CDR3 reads TGTGCCAGCAGTCCGACAGGGGGAAGAGGCTACACCTTC.

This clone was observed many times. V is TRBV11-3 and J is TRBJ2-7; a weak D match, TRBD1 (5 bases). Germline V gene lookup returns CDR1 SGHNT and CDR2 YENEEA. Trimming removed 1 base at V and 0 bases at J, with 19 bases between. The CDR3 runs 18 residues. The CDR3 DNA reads TGTGCCAGCAGCTTAGTCCCAACCCAGGGCATAAGCTCCTACGAGCAGTACTTC. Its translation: CASSLVPTQGISSYEQYF. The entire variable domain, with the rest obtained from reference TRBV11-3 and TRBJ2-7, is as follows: EAGVVQSPRYKIIEKKQPVAFWCNPISGHNTLYWYLQNLGQGPELLIRYENEEAVDDSQLPKDRFSAERLKGVDSTLKIQPAELGDSAVYLCASSLVPTQGISSYEQYFGPGTRLTVT.

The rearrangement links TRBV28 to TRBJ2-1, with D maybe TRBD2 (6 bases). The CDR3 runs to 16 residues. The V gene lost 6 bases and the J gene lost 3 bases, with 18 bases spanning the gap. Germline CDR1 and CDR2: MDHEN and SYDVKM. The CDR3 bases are TGTGCCAGCAGACGTGGGGGGATAAGCTGCTACAATGAGCAGTTCTTC. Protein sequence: CASRRGGISCYNEQFF.

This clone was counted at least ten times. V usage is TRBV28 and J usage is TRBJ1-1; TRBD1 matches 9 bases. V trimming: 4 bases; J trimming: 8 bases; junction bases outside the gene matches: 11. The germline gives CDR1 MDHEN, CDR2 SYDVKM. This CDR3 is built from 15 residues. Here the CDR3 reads CASSSPGQGRWEAFF. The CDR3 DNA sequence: TGTGCCAGCAGTTCCCCGGGACAGGGAAGGTGGGAAGCTTTCTTT.

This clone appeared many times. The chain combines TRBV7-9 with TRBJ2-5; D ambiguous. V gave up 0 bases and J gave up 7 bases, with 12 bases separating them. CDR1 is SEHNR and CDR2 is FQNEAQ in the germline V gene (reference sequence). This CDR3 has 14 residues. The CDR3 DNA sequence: TGTGCCAGCAGCTTAGCTCCAAGTCTAAGGACCCAGTACTTC. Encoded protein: CASSLAPSLRTQYF.

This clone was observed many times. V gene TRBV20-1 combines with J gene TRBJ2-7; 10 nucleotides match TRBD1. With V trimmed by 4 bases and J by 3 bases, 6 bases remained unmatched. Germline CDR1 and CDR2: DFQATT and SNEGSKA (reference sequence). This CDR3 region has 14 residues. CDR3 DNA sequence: TGCAGTGCTACCCGGGGACAGGGGAGCTACGAGCAGTACTTC. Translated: CSATRGQGSYEQYF.